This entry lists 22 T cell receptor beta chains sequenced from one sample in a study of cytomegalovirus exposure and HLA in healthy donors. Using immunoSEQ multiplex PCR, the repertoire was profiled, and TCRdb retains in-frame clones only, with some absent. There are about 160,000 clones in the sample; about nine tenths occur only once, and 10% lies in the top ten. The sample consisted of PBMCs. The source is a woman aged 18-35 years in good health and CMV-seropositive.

The CDR3 sequence is CASTTAEGTSVLDTQYF. CDR3 in DNA: TGTGCCAGCACCACGGCCGAGGGGACTAGCGTCCTCGATACGCAGTATTTT. The rearrangement uses TRBV28 and TRBJ2-3, with 10 bases lining up with TRBD2. Losses at the gene ends were 7 bases for V and 6 bases for J; bases not matched to a gene: 16. There are 17 residues in the CDR3. The germline V gene has CDR1 MDHEN and CDR2 SYDVKM.

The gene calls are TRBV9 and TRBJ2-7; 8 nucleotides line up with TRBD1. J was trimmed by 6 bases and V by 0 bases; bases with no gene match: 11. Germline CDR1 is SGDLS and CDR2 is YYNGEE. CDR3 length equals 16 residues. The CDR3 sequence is CASSVVQPGGASEQYF. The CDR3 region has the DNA TGTGCCAGCAGCGTAGTCCAGCCAGGGGGCGCGTCCGAGCAGTACTTC.

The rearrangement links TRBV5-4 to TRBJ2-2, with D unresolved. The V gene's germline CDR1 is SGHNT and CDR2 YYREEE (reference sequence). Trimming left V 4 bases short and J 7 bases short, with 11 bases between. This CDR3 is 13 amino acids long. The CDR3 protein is CASSPRSVGELFF. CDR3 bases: TGTGCCAGCAGCCCACGGTCGGTCGGGGAGCTGTTTTTT.

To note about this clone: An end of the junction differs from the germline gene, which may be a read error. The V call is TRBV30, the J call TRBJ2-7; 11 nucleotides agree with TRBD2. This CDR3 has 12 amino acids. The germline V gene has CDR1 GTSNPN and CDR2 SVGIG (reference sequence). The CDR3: CAWTIAGGGSLF. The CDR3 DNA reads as TGTGCCTGGACTATAGCGGGAGGGGGCTCCCTCTTC.

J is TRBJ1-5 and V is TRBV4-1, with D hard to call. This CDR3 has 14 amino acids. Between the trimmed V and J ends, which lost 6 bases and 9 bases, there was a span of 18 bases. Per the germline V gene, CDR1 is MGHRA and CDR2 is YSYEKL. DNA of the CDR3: TGCGCCAGCAGGTTCGACGCCTTATCAGGGCCCCAGCATTTT. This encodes CASRFDALSGPQHF.

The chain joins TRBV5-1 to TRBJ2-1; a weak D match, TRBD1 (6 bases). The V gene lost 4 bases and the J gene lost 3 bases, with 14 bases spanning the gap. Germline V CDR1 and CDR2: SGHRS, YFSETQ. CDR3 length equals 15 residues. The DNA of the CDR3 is TGCGCCAGCAGCCATGATCAAGGGGGCTACAATGAGCAGTTCTTC. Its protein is CASSHDQGGYNEQFF.

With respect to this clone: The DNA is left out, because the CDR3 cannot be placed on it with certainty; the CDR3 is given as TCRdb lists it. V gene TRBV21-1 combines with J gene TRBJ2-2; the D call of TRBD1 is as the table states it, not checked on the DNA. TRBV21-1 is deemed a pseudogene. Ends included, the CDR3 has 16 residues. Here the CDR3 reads CASSWGTGTNTGELFF.

DNA of the CDR3: TGTGCCAGCAGACAGCGGGAGGTAGGGAATGAGCAGTTCTTC. It codes for CASRQREVGNEQFF. The rearrangement joins TRBV2 to TRBJ2-1, with 9 bases fitting TRBD2. The CDR3 runs 14 residues. Germline values: CDR1 SNHLY, CDR2 FYNNEI. J was trimmed by 7 bases and V by 6 bases; bases with no gene match: 7.

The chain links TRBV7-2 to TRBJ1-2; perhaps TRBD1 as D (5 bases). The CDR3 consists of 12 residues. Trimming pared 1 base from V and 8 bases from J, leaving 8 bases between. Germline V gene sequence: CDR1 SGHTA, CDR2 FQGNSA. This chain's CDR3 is CASSLVGRGYTF. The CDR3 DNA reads TGTGCCAGCAGCTTAGTGGGGCGGGGCTACACCTTC.

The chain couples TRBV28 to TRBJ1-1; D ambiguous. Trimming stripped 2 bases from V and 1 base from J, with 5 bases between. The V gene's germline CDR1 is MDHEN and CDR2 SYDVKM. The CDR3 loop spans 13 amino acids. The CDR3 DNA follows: TGTGCCAGCAGTTTAGATAGGAACACTGAAGCTTTCTTT. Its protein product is CASSLDRNTEAFF.

CDR3 in amino acids: CASRRREESVYEQYF. The CDR3 DNA reads as TGTGCCAGTAGACGCCGGGAAGAAAGTGTCTACGAGCAGTACTTC. The chain links TRBV19 to TRBJ2-7; tentative D call: TRBD2 (5 bases). V was trimmed by 6 bases and J by 3 bases, leaving 18 bases between them. Germline CDR1 LNHDA, CDR2 SQIVND (reference sequence). This CDR3 spans 15 amino acids.

The CDR3 DNA reads TGTGCCAGCTCACCGCCAACTAGCGGGAGTTGGAGCTCGAACACCGGGGAGCTGTTTTTT. Translated, it gives CASSPPTSGSWSSNTGELFF. The genes are TRBV18 and TRBJ2-2, with 11 bases lining up with TRBD2. Germline-derived CDR1 and CDR2 are KGHSH and LQKENI. The length of the CDR3 is 20 residues. V gave up 3 bases and J gave up 0 bases; unmatched junction bases: 12.

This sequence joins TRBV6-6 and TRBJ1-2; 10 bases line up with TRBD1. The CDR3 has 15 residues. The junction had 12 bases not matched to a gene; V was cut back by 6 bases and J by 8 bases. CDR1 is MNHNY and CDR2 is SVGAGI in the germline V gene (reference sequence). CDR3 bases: TGTGCCAGCAGAGCCAAGACAGGGGGCGAGGAGGGCTACACCTTC. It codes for CASRAKTGGEEGYTF.

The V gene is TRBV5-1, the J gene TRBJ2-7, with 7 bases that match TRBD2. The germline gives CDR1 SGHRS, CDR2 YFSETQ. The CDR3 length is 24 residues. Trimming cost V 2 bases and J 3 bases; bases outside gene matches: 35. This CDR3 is CASSFLLATPNTKPTGGALYEQYF. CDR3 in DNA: TGCGCCAGCAGCTTCTTACTAGCCACGCCGAATACGAAACCTACGGGAGGCGCGCTCTACGAGCAGTACTTC.

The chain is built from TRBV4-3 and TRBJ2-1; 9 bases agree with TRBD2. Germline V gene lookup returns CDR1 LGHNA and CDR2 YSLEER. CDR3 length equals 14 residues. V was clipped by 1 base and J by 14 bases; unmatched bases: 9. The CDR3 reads CASSQVLSGSLKFF. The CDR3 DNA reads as TGCGCCAGCAGCCAAGTTCTTAGCGGGAGTTTAAAGTTCTTC.

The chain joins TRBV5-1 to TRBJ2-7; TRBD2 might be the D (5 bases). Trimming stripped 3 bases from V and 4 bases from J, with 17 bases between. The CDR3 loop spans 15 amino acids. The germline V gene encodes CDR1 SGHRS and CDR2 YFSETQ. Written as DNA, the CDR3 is TGCGCCAGCAGCTCGGGGTCGGGTGAATATTACGAGCAGTACTTC. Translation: CASSSGSGEYYEQYF.

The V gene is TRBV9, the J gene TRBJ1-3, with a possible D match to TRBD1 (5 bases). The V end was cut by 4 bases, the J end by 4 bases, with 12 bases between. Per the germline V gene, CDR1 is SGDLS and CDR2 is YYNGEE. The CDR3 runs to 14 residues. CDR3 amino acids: CASSKRGEGNTIYF. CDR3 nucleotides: TGTGCCAGCAGCAAGCGGGGGGAAGGAAACACCATATATTTT.

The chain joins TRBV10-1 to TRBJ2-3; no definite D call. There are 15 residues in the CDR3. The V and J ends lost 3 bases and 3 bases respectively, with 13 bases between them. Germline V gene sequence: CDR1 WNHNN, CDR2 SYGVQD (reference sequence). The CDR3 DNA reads TGCGCCAGCAGTGACCCCCAGGTCCGAACAGATACGCAGTATTTT. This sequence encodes CASSDPQVRTDTQYF.

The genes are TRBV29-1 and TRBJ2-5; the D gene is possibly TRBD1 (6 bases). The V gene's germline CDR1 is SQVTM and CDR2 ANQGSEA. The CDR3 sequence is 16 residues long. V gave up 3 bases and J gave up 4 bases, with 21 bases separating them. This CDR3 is CSVEGAARGIRETQYF. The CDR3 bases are TGCAGCGTTGAGGGGGCGGCGAGGGGAATCCGAGAGACCCAGTACTTC.

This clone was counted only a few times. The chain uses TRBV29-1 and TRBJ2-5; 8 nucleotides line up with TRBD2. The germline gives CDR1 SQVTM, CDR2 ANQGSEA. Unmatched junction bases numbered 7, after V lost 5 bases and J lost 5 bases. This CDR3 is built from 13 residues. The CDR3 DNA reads TGCAGCGTTTTCGGGAGGGCCGGGGAGACCCAGTACTTC. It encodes CSVFGRAGETQYF.

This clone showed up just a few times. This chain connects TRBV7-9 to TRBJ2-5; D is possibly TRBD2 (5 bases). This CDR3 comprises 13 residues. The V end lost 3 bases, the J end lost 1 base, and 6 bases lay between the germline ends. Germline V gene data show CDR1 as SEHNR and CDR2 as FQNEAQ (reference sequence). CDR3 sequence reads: CASSFRGQETQYF. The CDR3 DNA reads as TGTGCCAGCAGCTTTCGGGGCCAAGAGACCCAGTACTTC. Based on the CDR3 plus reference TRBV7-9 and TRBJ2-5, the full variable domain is DTGVSQNPRHKITKRGQNVTFRCDPISEHNRLYWYRQTLGQGPEFLTYFQNEAQLEKSRLLSDRFSAERPKGSFSTLEIQRTEQGDSAMYLCASSFRGQETQYFGPGTRLLVL.

CDR3 in DNA: TGCGCCAGCAGTTTCGGGGGTTCATATGGCTACACCTTC. Encoded protein: CASSFGGSYGYTF. The rearrangement links TRBV10-1 to TRBJ1-2, with D perhaps matching TRBD1 (5 bases). Germline CDR1 and CDR2: WNHNN and SYGVQD (reference sequence). This CDR3 comprises 13 residues. Trimming stripped 5 bases from V and 5 bases from J, with 12 bases between.